These 2 T cell receptor beta chains were all obtained from the same sample, sequenced in a study of identical twins. TCRdb processed the 5' RACE reads anew with MiXCR; each CDR3 protein has one entry. The sample contains some 500,000 distinct CDR3 sequences, 13% to 15% of which appear only once. This sample was also put to use in a study of yellow fever vaccine responses in identical twins.

Material for sequencing was CD4+ T cells sorted from blood. The receptors stem from a woman younger than 30 in good health.

Concerning this clonotype itself: A single base separates this from a much larger clone, so it may be a read error. The conserved final phenylalanine or tryptophan is absent from the CDR3, which likely points to a read error. The CDR3 region has the DNA TGTGCCAGCAACGCCGGAGAGACCCAGTACTCC. Its protein is CASNAGETQYS. The V and J genes are TRBV12-3 or TRBV12-4 and TRBJ2-5; D is ambiguous. Trimming removed 7 bases from V and 4 bases from J, with 7 bases in between. This CDR3 is built from 11 residues.

The gene calls are TRBV12-3 or TRBV12-4 and TRBJ2-1; perhaps TRBD1 as D (5 bases). The CDR3 has 15 residues. Trimming removed 3 bases at V and 10 bases at J, with 19 bases between. The CDR3 spells CASSFGAGLGREQFF. The CDR3 DNA reads as TGTGCCAGCAGTTTTGGAGCAGGGTTGGGTAGGGAGCAGTTCTTC.